The rows below give T cell receptor beta chains drawn from one sample of a study of cytotoxic CD8 clonotypes in ibrutinib-treated CLL. Sequenced by immunoSEQ multiplex PCR; TCRdb stores in-frame clones only, minus some. The sample yields about 130,000 clones, under 90% seen once. The specimen comprised PBMCs, sampled after 24 months of ibrutinib treatment. These receptors were obtained from a human donor with chronic lymphocytic leukemia. CDR3s include the opening cysteine and the closing phenylalanine or tryptophan. D genes are given only for firm matches. Size is stated for part of the rows, as once, few or many counts, or as a class when the clone is expanded.

CDR3 DNA	CDR3 protein	V gene	clone size	J gene	D gene
TGTGCCAGCTCACCACAGACAGACAATCAGCCCCAGCATTTT	CASSPQTDNQPQHF	TRBV18	NA	TRBJ1-5	NA
TGCGCCAGCAGTGTGGGGGTTGACTATGGCTACACCTTC	CASSVGVDYGYTF	TRBV10-1	NA	TRBJ1-2	NA
TGTGCCAGCAGCCCCCTCTGGGGGGGGAACACTGAAGCTTTCTTT	CASSPLWGGNTEAFF	TRBV14	NA	TRBJ1-1	NA
TGTGCCAGCAGCGTAGGTGACAGCCAGCCCTACGAGCAGTACTTC	CASSVGDSQPYEQYF	TRBV9	once	TRBJ2-7	NA
TGTGCCAGTAGTCCCCCATTGGGGGTCTGGGGCTACACCTTC	CASSPPLGVWGYTF	TRBV19	NA	TRBJ1-2	NA
TGTGCCAGCAGCCAGCCGGGACGCCGCTCTGGAAACACCATATATTTT	CASSQPGRRSGNTIYF	TRBV4-2	NA	TRBJ1-3	NA
TGTGCCAGCAGGAGGGGGGGACAAGAGACCCAGTACTTC	CASRRGGQETQYF	TRBV6-1	NA	TRBJ2-5	NA
TGTGCCTGGAGTGTGAGCGGTACGAACACCGGGGAGCTGTTTTTT	CAWSVSGTNTGELFF	TRBV30	NA	TRBJ2-2	NA
TGTGCCAGCAGCTTAGAGCCTTTAGCGGGGGGGCGCGAGACCCAGTACTTC	CASSLEPLAGGRETQYF	TRBV7-2	NA	TRBJ2-5	TRBD2
TGTGCCAGCAGCTTGGGGGACAGGGGATGGAACACCGGGGAGCTGTTTTTT	CASSLGDRGWNTGELFF	TRBV5-4	few	TRBJ2-2	TRBD1
TGTGCCAGCAGTCTTATAGGGGTTGCCTCCTACGAGCAGTACTTC	CASSLIGVASYEQYF	TRBV5-6	NA	TRBJ2-7	NA
TGTGCCAGCAGCTTACGCCCCGGATATTCCTACGAGCAGTACTTC	CASSLRPGYSYEQYF	TRBV7-7	NA	TRBJ2-7	NA
TGTGCCAGCAGGAGCATAGCGGGGGGTAGTAATGAGCAGTTCTTC	CASRSIAGGSNEQFF	TRBV7-2	once	TRBJ2-1	TRBD2
TGTGCCAGTAGTACGCAGAGAAATGAAAAACTGTTTTTT	CASSTQRNEKLFF	TRBV19	once	TRBJ1-4	NA
TGTGCCAGCAGTGACGAGGGATTAGGCTACACCTTC	CASSDEGLGYTF	TRBV6-5	NA	TRBJ1-2	NA
TGCGCCAGCAGCCGTACAGAAGTTTCGTTTTTGGCCAAAAACATTCAGTACTTC	CASSRTEVSFLAKNIQYF	TRBV5-1	NA	TRBJ2-4	NA
TGCGCCAGCAGCCTGACAGGACTAGCGGGGATATCCACCGGGGAGCTGTTTTTT	CASSLTGLAGISTGELFF	TRBV5-1	many	TRBJ2-2	TRBD2
TGTGCCAGCAGCTTATGGGGGTTAAACAATGAGCAGTTCTTC	CASSLWGLNNEQFF	TRBV7-2	NA	TRBJ2-1	NA
TGCGCCAGCAGCTTGGTGGGACAGAGTGGTCAGCCCCAGCATTTT	CASSLVGQSGQPQHF	TRBV5-1	NA	TRBJ1-5	TRBD1
TGCAGCGTTGAGGGACCAAACACTGAAGCTTTCTTT	CSVEGPNTEAFF	TRBV29-1	NA	TRBJ1-1	NA
TGCAGCGTTGGGGGATTAGGGTCCTTCAACGAGCAGTACTTC	CSVGGLGSFNEQYF	TRBV29-1	NA	TRBJ2-7	NA
TGTGCCAGCAGCTTGGGCGGGAACACCGGGGAGCTGTTTTTT	CASSLGGNTGELFF	TRBV7-3	few	TRBJ2-2	NA
TGTGCCAGCAGCCCGACCATCGGGGGAGAGACCCAGTACTTC	CASSPTIGGETQYF	TRBV7-6	NA	TRBJ2-5	NA
TGTGCCTGGGGCGCGGGACAGGGACAAGAGACCCAGTACTTC	CAWGAGQGQETQYF	TRBV30	NA	TRBJ2-5	TRBD1
TGTGCCAGCAGCGTTACTACAGGGGATGGCTACACCTTC	CASSVTTGDGYTF	TRBV11-2	once	TRBJ1-2	TRBD1
TGTGCCAGCAGCTCAGAGTCTAACTATGGCTACACCTTC	CASSSESNYGYTF	TRBV7-9	NA	TRBJ1-2	NA
TGTGCCAGCAGCTTGGCTTCAGAAAACATTCAGTACTTC	CASSLASENIQYF	TRBV5-5	NA	TRBJ2-4	NA
TGTGCCAGCTCACCCGTAACCGGGACAGTGACTAATGAAAAACTGTTTTTT	CASSPVTGTVTNEKLFF	TRBV18	NA	TRBJ1-4	TRBD1
TGTGCCAGCAGTCGGGGCAACTCTGGGGCCAACGTCCTGACTTTC	CASSRGNSGANVLTF	TRBV25-1	NA	TRBJ2-6	NA
TGTGCCAGCAGCTTAGGCCGGCAGCCCCTACCGGCCGGCTACACCTTC	CASSLGRQPLPAGYTF	TRBV13	NA	TRBJ1-2	NA
TGTGCCAGCAGCTTACGGTTAAATGAAAAACTGTTTTTT	CASSLRLNEKLFF	TRBV7-2	few	TRBJ1-4	NA
TGCGCCAGCAGCCCGTTCTATCCTGGGGCCAACGTCCTGACTTTC	CASSPFYPGANVLTF	TRBV4-1	NA	TRBJ2-6	NA
TGTGCCAGCAGCTGGGGGGTCGGTGAAGCTTTCTTT	CASSWGVGEAFF	TRBV11-3	NA	TRBJ1-1	NA
TGCGCCAGCAGCGAGGGGAACACCGGGGAGCTGTTTTTT	CASSEGNTGELFF	TRBV5-1	NA	TRBJ2-2	NA
TGTGCCAGCAGTTTAAGACGCGACCAAGAGACCCAGTACTTC	CASSLRRDQETQYF	TRBV27	NA	TRBJ2-5	NA
TGTGCCTGGAGTGTAGGCCAGGTCACAGATACGCAGTATTTT	CAWSVGQVTDTQYF	TRBV30	few	TRBJ2-3	NA